This T cell receptor (beta chain) was sequenced during a study of neurological immune-mediated disorders (dated by TCRdb to between 2018 and 2020). A note on the overall study: The study compared peripheral blood TCR-beta repertoires of HTLV-I-associated myelopathy (HAM/TSP) patients, multiple sclerosis patients and healthy controls using UMI-based sequencing. The roughly 110 TCR-beta libraries covered PBMC samples along with longitudinal samples, technical triplicates, and paired sorted CD4+ and CD8+ T-cell subsets. Longitudinal HAM/TSP donors and healthy donors each had 3 time-points at intervals of about 3-45 months. The cohort was made up of approximately 65 subjects, consisting of some 15 HAM/TSP patients, some 35 multiple sclerosis patients and around 20 healthy controls.

This specimen's time point label, per the study, means: longitudinal time-point 3. The healthy controls were volunteers from blood banks in Maryland, USA. Libraries from unsorted PBMCs were made from 2 million PBMCs kept in RNAlater at -80 degrees C until RNA extraction. Peripheral blood was subjected to Ficoll-Hypaque density gradient centrifugation to isolate PBMCs, which were then cryopreserved in liquid nitrogen. To synthesize cDNA, template-switch 5'RACE was performed with a primer carrying a 10-nucleotide random unique molecular identifier so that each TCR transcript was tagged. Every sequencing run yielded over 200 million TCR-beta sequences covering 15-18 subjects. The RNeasy kit was used to extract total RNA. The KAPA Real-time Library Amplification kit was used to amplify TCR-beta VDJ regions with primers for the TCR constant region and the 5'RACE anchor. Sample indexes and Illumina adaptors were added in a first PCR, and a second PCR then increased library yield. After Ampure bead purification, the roughly 650 bp TCR product was size-selected on a 2% E-gel SizeSelection system. Before pooling, libraries had their quality checked on a Bioanalyzer, their concentration measured with Qubit, and their quantity determined with the Kapa Library Quantification kit. Libraries were sequenced paired-end 2 x 150 bp on an Illumina HiSeq 2500. To increase sequence diversity, roughly 24-32% phiX was spiked into each library pool. For the original study's pipeline: Quality-filtered reads were processed with the UMI-based MiGEC pipeline, which removed over 80% of raw TCR sequences during error correction. IMGT germline references were used for aligning VDJ genes, and each clonotype was defined as a unique CDR3 amino acid sequence together with its V-J genes. VDJtools evaluated clonal expansion, Shannon diversity and CDR3 relatedness (CalcPairwiseDistances, ClusterSamples); CLCbio workbench built phylogenetic trees. A clone was classed as expanded if it had 8 or more unique UMIs, a cutoff based on coefficient-of-variation modelling across technical triplicates. Starting from the raw public reads, TCRdb applied fastp trimming at Q25, assembled clones with MiXCR and retained in-frame beta chains. Entries that share a CDR3 protein sequence are merged under the most common genes and DNA. The V and J calls reflect TCRdb's pipeline rather than the authors' work. This sample gives 53,000 or so distinct CDR3 sequences in total; roughly 8.3% of them show up just once. Roughly 2% of the sample lies in the top ten.

Many counts were recorded for this clonotype. There is no known antigen for this receptor. No qualities accompany the bases; no much larger clone lies one base away. The research as a whole found: Across subjects, expanded clones never shared an identical CDR3 amino acid sequence, which suggests that the TCR-beta repertoires in every group were private. The highest TCR clonal expansion was observed in HAM/TSP patients, whereas the lowest was observed in MS patients, even when compared with healthy controls.

The clonotype was recovered from a woman aged 40 to 55 in good health. Input material: PBMCs.

The DNA is TGCGCCACTCCCCCAGGGCGGATATCGCAGTATTTT. This translates into CATPPGRISQYF. The rearranged chain carries TRBV5-1 and TRBJ2-3; the D gene is perhaps TRBD1, from 5 matching bases. Based on the germline V gene, the CDR1 and CDR2 sequences are SGHRS and YFSETQ. From its cysteine to its phenylalanine, the CDR3 spans 12 amino acids. Just CDR3 DNA is preserved here, 36 bases in frame from base 1. The trim is 9 bases for V and 10 bases for J, with a gap of 18 bases between the germline ends.